What follows are 29 T cell receptor beta chains derived from one specimen sequenced in a study of response to subunit inactivated influenza vaccine. Via MiXCR, TCRdb re-called the RT-PCR reads, giving one row per CDR3 protein. The table has around 790,000 distinct CDR3 sequences, approximately 21% seen once; the top ten hold 10%. Sequences were derived from PBMCs from blood, sampled more than 4 days after vaccination. Receptor source: a man aged 45 to 65 who received an inactivated influenza vaccine.

This clonotype has more than one count but fewer than ten. The chain has TRBV20-1 and TRBJ2-5; D gene uncertain. Trimming stripped 2 bases from V and 0 bases from J, with 7 bases between. Germline-derived CDR1 and CDR2 are DFQATT and SNEGSKA (reference sequence). The CDR3 runs 13 residues. The CDR3 DNA sequence: TGCAGTGCTAGAACCGGTTACCAAGAGACCCAGTACTTC. It yields the protein CSARTGYQETQYF.

This clonotype was seen only a few times. The V call is TRBV20-1, the J call TRBJ2-5; D is perhaps TRBD1 (6 bases). CDR1 is DFQATT and CDR2 is SNEGSKA in the germline V gene (reference sequence). Trimming removed 5 bases from V and 5 bases from J, with 15 bases in between. The CDR3 loop spans 13 amino acids. The CDR3 protein is CSADQGFGETQYF. The CDR3 DNA reads as TGCAGTGCTGACCAGGGGTTTGGGGAGACCCAGTACTTC.

This clonotype was detected only a few times. The chain employs TRBV7-9 and TRBJ1-1; D is undetermined. The ends were cut back, 2 bases at V and 5 bases at J, with 9 bases in the middle. The CDR3 is 13 amino acids. The germline gives CDR1 SEHNR, CDR2 FQNEAQ (reference sequence). The CDR3 loop reads CASSLLVGTEAFF. The CDR3 coding sequence is TGTGCCAGCAGCTTACTTGTTGGGACTGAAGCTTTCTTT. The full variable domain, with the rest looked up from reference TRBV7-9 and TRBJ1-1, is DTGVSQNPRHKITKRGQNVTFRCDPISEHNRLYWYRQTLGQGPEFLTYFQNEAQLEKSRLLSDRFSAERPKGSFSTLEIQRTEQGDSAMYLCASSLLVGTEAFFGQGTRLTVV.

This clonotype appeared a few times. The gene calls are TRBV12-3 or TRBV12-4 and TRBJ2-7; 9 nucleotides align to TRBD2. There are 15 residues in the CDR3. The V and J ends lost 4 bases and 2 bases, in that order; junction bases with no gene match: 6. The CDR3 here is CASSSSLAGAYEQYF. CDR3 coding DNA: TGTGCCAGCAGTTCGTCACTAGCGGGTGCCTACGAGCAGTACTTC.

Only a few counts were recorded for this clonotype. The CDR3 region has the DNA TGTGCCAGCAGCTTCGCACAGGGAACTCAGCCCCAGCATTTT. This codes for CASSFAQGTQPQHF. The chain has TRBV7-8 and TRBJ1-5, with D perhaps matching TRBD1 (6 bases). CDR1 and CDR2 (germline): SGHVS, FQNEAQ. V was clipped by 3 bases and J by 6 bases, with 12 bases between them. This CDR3 region has 14 residues. The full variable domain, completed using reference TRBV7-8 and TRBJ1-5, is GAGVSQSPRYKVAKRGQDVALRCDPISGHVSLFWYQQALGQGPEFLTYFQNEAQLDKSGLPSDRFFAERPEGSVSTLKIQRTQQEDSAVYLCASSFAQGTQPQHFGDGTRLSIL.

This clonotype appeared a few times. The chain uses TRBV25-1 and TRBJ2-1; TRBD2 matches 7 bases. After removal of 1 base from V and 1 base from J, the junction contained 4 bases not matched to a gene. Germline V gene data show CDR1 as MGHDK and CDR2 as SYGVNS. CDR3 length equals 16 residues. The CDR3 nucleotides are TGTGCCAGCAGTGAATTTGGGGGAGGGTCCTACAATGAGCAGTTCTTC. This gives the protein CASSEFGGGSYNEQFF.

Only a few counts were recorded for this clonotype. The CDR3 nucleotides are TGTGCCAGCAGAGAGACAGGGAGGGTCAATCAGCCCCAGCATTTT. Amino acids: CASRETGRVNQPQHF. The chain is built from TRBV12-3 or TRBV12-4 and TRBJ1-5; 7 bases are shared with TRBD1. This CDR3 contains 15 residues. V dropped 6 bases and J dropped 3; count of bases not matched to a gene: 8.

The CDR3 here is CASSVGAGELSYGYTF. The CDR3 DNA reads TGTGCCAGCAGCGTAGGAGCAGGGGAATTGAGCTATGGCTACACCTTC. The gene calls are TRBV9 and TRBJ1-2, with D maybe TRBD1 (6 bases). Germline V gives CDR1 SGDLS, CDR2 YYNGEE. V was pared by 0 bases and J by 4 bases, with 16 bases between. CDR3 length: 16 amino acids.

The DNA of the CDR3 is TGCAGTGCTAGAGGACTAGCGGGAGTCTTCCATGAGCAGTTCTTC. Protein product: CSARGLAGVFHEQFF. The genes are TRBV20-1 and TRBJ2-1, with 12 bases matching TRBD2. The CDR3 sequence is 15 residues long. Per germline, CDR1 DFQATT and CDR2 SNEGSKA (reference sequence). V shed 1 base, J shed 8 bases, and the junction held 6 bases outside the gene matches.

This clonotype appeared a few times. J is TRBJ2-1 and V is TRBV15, with D possibly TRBD2 on 5 matching bases. V shed 6 bases and J shed 9 bases, with 27 bases lying between them. Germline V gene sequence: CDR1 LNHNV, CDR2 YYDKDF (reference sequence). The CDR3 length is 17 residues. CDR3 sequence reads: CATRAFFQNGIGSEQFF. The CDR3, as DNA: TGTGCCACCAGGGCTTTCTTTCAAAACGGGATTGGGAGTGAGCAGTTCTTC.

This clonotype was seen repeatedly, ten times or more. The V and J genes are TRBV29-1 and TRBJ2-4; D is uncertain. This CDR3 spans 14 amino acids. CDR1 and CDR2 (germline): SQVTM, ANQGSEA. The V end was cut by 6 bases, the J end by 0 bases, with 12 bases between. CDR3 protein: CSVSSGVAKNIQYF. For the CDR3, the DNA is TGCAGCGTGTCGTCAGGTGTAGCCAAAAACATTCAGTACTTC.

This chain uses TRBV5-7 with TRBJ2-1; TRBD1 is a possible D gene (5 bases). TRBV5-7 is an open reading frame whose function is uncertain. The CDR3 spans 16 residues. Trimming removed 4 bases from V and 7 bases from J, with 21 bases in between. CDR3 sequence: CASSQDISTTGNEQFF. The CDR3 DNA is TGTGCCAGCAGCCAGGACATCTCGACAACTGGAAATGAGCAGTTCTTC.

The V gene is TRBV10-3, the J gene TRBJ1-1, with D perhaps TRBD1 (5 bases). The CDR3 runs to 13 residues. V was pared by 1 base and J by 6 bases, with 9 bases between. In germline, CDR1 is ENHRY, CDR2 SYGVKD. CDR3 sequence (DNA): TGTGCCATCAGTGAGTATCAGGGCGCTGAAGCTTTCTTT. This gives the protein CAISEYQGAEAFF.

This clonotype was seen a handful of times. This chain links TRBV3-1 with TRBJ2-2, with 7 bases that match TRBD2. This CDR3 comprises 15 residues. V shed 1 base, J shed 2 bases, and the junction held 1 base outside the gene matches. The germline V gene has CDR1 LGHDT and CDR2 YNNKEL (reference sequence). In DNA form, the CDR3 reads TGTGCCAGCAGCCAAGGCGGGAGTAACACCGGGGAGCTGTTTTTT. Translated, it gives CASSQGGSNTGELFF. The variable domain in full, completed from reference TRBV3-1 and TRBJ2-2, reads DTAVSQTPKYLVTQMGNDKSIKCEQNLGHDTMYWYKQDSKKFLKIMFSYNNKELIINETVPNRFSPKSPDKAHLNLHINSLELGDSAVYFCASSQGGSNTGELFFGEGSRLTVL.

This clonotype has more than one count but fewer than ten. The rearrangement joins TRBV20-1 to TRBJ1-4; D may be TRBD1 (5 bases). The CDR3 is 13 residues long. Germline V gives CDR1 DFQATT, CDR2 SNEGSKA (reference sequence). V was trimmed by 6 bases and J by 8 bases, leaving 16 bases between them. CDR3: CSAGGSFSEKLFF. CDR3 DNA sequence: TGCAGTGCGGGGGGATCATTCTCGGAAAAACTGTTTTTT.

The chain recombines TRBV27 with TRBJ2-7, with TRBD1 as a possible D gene (5 bases). Deletions cut 3 bases from V and 5 bases from J, with 14 bases between. Germline V gene lookup returns CDR1 MNHEY and CDR2 SMNVEV (reference sequence). CDR3 size: 14 residues. CDR3: CASSFRAGPHEQYF. The CDR3 DNA is TGTGCCAGCAGTTTCCGGGCAGGGCCCCACGAGCAGTACTTC.

The V and J genes are TRBV7-2 and TRBJ1-5; tentative D call: TRBD1 (5 bases). This CDR3 comprises 15 residues. The germline V gene has CDR1 SGHTA and CDR2 FQGNSA. V lost 5 bases to trimming and J lost 0 bases, with 11 bases between them. CDR3 sequence (DNA): TGTGCCAGCAGCACGACAGCATATAGCAATCAGCCCCAGCATTTT. This encodes CASSTTAYSNQPQHF.

There are a few counts of this clonotype. The V gene is TRBV7-6, the J gene TRBJ2-3; weak D call: TRBD2 (6 bases). Germline assignment: CDR1 SGHVS and CDR2 FNYEAQ. This CDR3 is 13 amino acids long. Deletions cut 2 bases from V and 8 bases from J, with 11 bases between. The CDR3 loop reads CASSLSWGGTQYF. In DNA, the CDR3 is TGTGCCAGCAGCTTAAGCTGGGGAGGTACGCAGTATTTT.

V gene TRBV12-3 or TRBV12-4 combines with J gene TRBJ2-1; 11 bases line up with TRBD2. The CDR3 has 15 residues. Germline trimming cut 3 bases from V and 6 bases from J; bases unmatched to any gene: 4. The CDR3 reads CASSFAGTSGNEQFF. Written as DNA, the CDR3 is TGTGCCAGCAGTTTTGCCGGGACTAGCGGCAATGAGCAGTTCTTC.

This clonotype has more than one count but fewer than ten. The J gene is TRBJ2-3, the V gene TRBV7-8; D ambiguous. CDR1 SGHVS and CDR2 FQNEAQ come from the germline V gene. This CDR3 is built from 12 residues. The V end was cut by 7 bases, the J end by 6 bases, with 11 bases between. CDR3 nucleotide sequence: TGTGCCAGCACCTATGACCTTGATACGCAGTATTTT. Translated, it gives CASTYDLDTQYF.

The genes are TRBV20-1 and TRBJ2-1; TRBD1 or TRBD2 may be the D gene (5 bases each). Germline V gene sequence: CDR1 DFQATT, CDR2 SNEGSKA (reference sequence). There are 15 residues in the CDR3. The V end was cut by 3 bases, the J end by 9 bases, with 21 bases between. The CDR3 spells CSARGDRSPMGEQFF. CDR3 in DNA: TGCAGTGCTAGGGGAGACAGAAGTCCAATGGGTGAGCAGTTCTTC.

The rearrangement joins TRBV7-8 to TRBJ2-7; TRBD2 agrees at 9 bases. Looked up from germline, CDR1 is SGHVS and CDR2 is FQNEAQ. With V trimmed by 5 bases and J by 2 bases, 10 bases remained unmatched. The CDR3 spans 16 residues. The chain's CDR3 is CASSPRLAGKTYEQYF. The CDR3 nucleotides read TGTGCCAGCAGCCCGAGGCTAGCGGGAAAAACCTACGAGCAGTACTTC. The whole variable domain, filled in from reference TRBV7-8 and TRBJ2-7, reads GAGVSQSPRYKVAKRGQDVALRCDPISGHVSLFWYQQALGQGPEFLTYFQNEAQLDKSGLPSDRFFAERPEGSVSTLKIQRTQQEDSAVYLCASSPRLAGKTYEQYFGPGTRLTVT.

The chain combines TRBV7-2 with TRBJ1-5; D not certain. CDR1 is SGHTA and CDR2 is FQGNSA in the germline V gene. V was cut by 0 bases and J by 9 bases, with 6 bases left in between. The CDR3 sequence is 12 residues long. CDR3 loop: CASSLAWGPQHF. The CDR3 coding sequence is TGTGCCAGCAGCTTAGCGTGGGGGCCCCAGCATTTT.

CDR3 sequence reads: CASGEQGALETQYF. The CDR3 DNA reads as TGTGCCAGCGGGGAGCAGGGGGCCCTGGAGACCCAGTACTTC. The chain has TRBV6-2 or TRBV6-3 and TRBJ2-5, with TRBD1 matching 8 bases. Germline loops: CDR1 MNHEY, CDR2 SVGEGT. V shed 8 bases and J 5 bases; nucleotides not matched to a gene: 10. The CDR3 totals 14 residues.

This clonotype came up a few times. The V and J genes are TRBV2 and TRBJ1-3, with D possibly matching TRBD1 (5 bases). Trimming stripped 9 bases from V and 4 bases from J, with 19 bases between. Germline CDR1 reads SNHLY; CDR2 reads FYNNEI. CDR3 length: 15 residues. The CDR3 is CARTARGGYGNTIYF. The CDR3 nucleotides are TGTGCCAGGACAGCCCGAGGAGGGTACGGAAACACCATATATTTT.

The rearrangement links TRBV6-5 to TRBJ1-5, with D tentatively TRBD1 (6 bases). Between the trimmed V and J ends, which lost 5 bases and 7 bases, there was a span of 15 bases. Germline V gene data show CDR1 as MNHEY and CDR2 as SVGAGI. The CDR3 length is 14 residues. This CDR3 reads CASSPRPQGQPQHF. CDR3 in DNA: TGTGCCAGCAGTCCTCGACCACAGGGACAGCCCCAGCATTTT.

Only a few counts were recorded for this clonotype. The chain couples TRBV29-1 to TRBJ2-3; either TRBD1 or TRBD2 may supply D (5 bases each). The CDR3 is 16 amino acids. CDR1 and CDR2 from the germline V gene are SQVTM and ANQGSEA. Deletions cut 6 bases from V and 1 base from J, with 20 bases between. The CDR3 nucleotides read TGCAGCGTAAATTTTGCCGGGACCCACGGCACAGATACGCAGTATTTT. Translated, it gives CSVNFAGTHGTDTQYF.

The rearrangement links TRBV7-9 to TRBJ2-3; D possibly corresponds to TRBD1 (5 bases). The CDR3 has 15 amino acids. From germline, CDR1 is SEHNR and CDR2 FQNEAQ (reference sequence). Between the trimmed V and J ends, which lost 5 bases and 2 bases, there was a span of 14 bases. CDR3 nucleotides: TGTGCCAGCAGCGTTCGACAGTTAAACACAGATACGCAGTATTTT. It specifies CASSVRQLNTDTQYF.

V and J are TRBV7-9 and TRBJ1-5; D not resolved. Germline values: CDR1 SEHNR, CDR2 FQNEAQ (reference sequence). Deletions cut 3 bases from V and 6 bases from J, with 12 bases between. CDR3 length equals 14 residues. The CDR3, as DNA: TGTGCCAGCAGCTTGGGCGAGACGAGTCAGCCCCAGCATTTT. Protein product: CASSLGETSQPQHF.